One and the same sample provided the 10 T cell receptor beta chains below, sequenced in a study of T cells in Graves' hyperthyroidism and ophthalmopathy. Amplified TCR beta CDR3 regions derived from RNA transcripts. An initial round of RT-PCR targeting the TCR CDR3 relied on the HTBI primer set. TCRdb re-called the multiplex PCR reads with MiXCR, one entry per CDR3 protein. The sample has approximately 510,000 distinct CDR3 sequences, less than 25% seen once. Sequenced material: blood. The receptors originated from a man aged 18 to 30 with Graves' hyperthyroidism.

This clonotype was picked up many times. The V call is TRBV12-3 or TRBV12-4, the J call TRBJ2-7, with D perhaps being TRBD1 or TRBD2 (5 bases each). Between the trimmed V and J ends, which lost 7 bases and 5 bases, there was a span of 15 bases. The CDR3 is 13 amino acids. The CDR3 DNA reads as TGTGCCAGCACCCGATGGGGGTTAAACGAGCAGTACTTC. Its translation: CASTRWGLNEQYF.

This clonotype occurred many times. The J gene is TRBJ2-2, the V gene TRBV12-3 or TRBV12-4; TRBD1 aligns across 7 bases. Trimming removed 3 bases from V and 2 bases from J; junction bases left unmatched: 6. The CDR3 length is 16 residues. CDR3 sequence reads: CASSFSGTDNTGELFF. CDR3 DNA: TGTGCCAGCAGTTTTTCCGGGACAGACAACACCGGGGAGCTGTTTTTT.

The table lists this clonotype with many counts. V is TRBV6-5 and J is TRBJ2-2, with TRBD1 as a possible D gene (5 bases). From germline, CDR1 is MNHEY and CDR2 SVGAGI. This CDR3 contains 16 residues. The V gene lost 0 bases and the J gene lost 0 bases, with 8 bases spanning the gap. CDR3 sequence reads: CASSYSGRANTGELFF. As DNA, the CDR3 is TGTGCCAGCAGTTACTCGGGCAGGGCGAACACCGGGGAGCTGTTTTTT.

This clonotype has at least ten counts. For the CDR3, the DNA is TGTGCCAGCAGTTTAAAGAACACCGGGGAGCTGTTTTTT. Translating gives CASSLKNTGELFF. The chain joins TRBV12-3 or TRBV12-4 to TRBJ2-2, with unresolved D. This CDR3 is 13 amino acids long. The germline V and J ends were trimmed by 2 bases and 1 base, with 2 bases remaining between them.

In its sample, this clonotype was seen a few times. The CDR3 nucleotides are TGTGCCAGCAGGGCTCCAGGGAAGCATGGCTACACCTTC. Its protein is CASRAPGKHGYTF. The J gene is TRBJ1-2, the V gene TRBV12-3 or TRBV12-4, with a tentative D call TRBD1 (5 bases). The CDR3 contains 13 residues. V lost 6 bases and J 6 bases, leaving 14 bases between the germline ends.

This clonotype was picked up a small number of times. The rearrangement uses TRBV24-1 and TRBJ1-3, with a tentative D call TRBD1 (5 bases). The CDR3 covers 17 residues. The ends were cut back, 3 bases at V and 4 bases at J, with 18 bases in the middle. Germline V lookup: CDR1 KGHDR, CDR2 SFDVKD. The CDR3 spells CATSDGDLWGSGNTIYF. The CDR3 DNA reads TGTGCCACCAGTGATGGGGACCTGTGGGGATCCGGAAACACCATATATTTT.

Ten or more counts support this clonotype. The genes are TRBV28 and TRBJ2-7, with 8 positions matching TRBD2. V gave up 7 bases and J gave up 3 bases; unmatched junction bases: 11. Germline V lookup: CDR1 MDHEN, CDR2 SYDVKM. This CDR3 region has 15 residues. The CDR3 reads CASTERGGLIYEQYF. DNA for the CDR3: TGTGCCAGCACCGAACGGGGGGGCCTAATCTACGAGCAGTACTTC.

This clonotype was picked up a small number of times. CDR3 in amino acids: CASSQTRTGTGGYTF. CDR3 nucleotides: TGTGCCAGCAGCCAGACTCGGACAGGTACAGGAGGCTACACCTTC. The chain recombines TRBV3-1 with TRBJ1-2, with 7 bases fitting TRBD1. Germline V gene data show CDR1 as LGHDT and CDR2 as YNNKEL (reference sequence). Trimming removed 3 bases from V and 8 bases from J; junction bases left unmatched: 12. This CDR3 contains 15 residues. The entire variable domain, with the rest obtained from reference TRBV3-1 and TRBJ1-2, is as follows: DTAVSQTPKYLVTQMGNDKSIKCEQNLGHDTMYWYKQDSKKFLKIMFSYNNKELIINETVPNRFSPKSPDKAHLNLHINSLELGDSAVYFCASSQTRTGTGGYTFGSGTRLTVV.

This sequence joins TRBV30 and TRBJ2-2; D is possibly TRBD2 (5 bases). The V and J ends lost 1 base and 5 bases respectively, with 5 bases between them. Germline CDR1 reads GTSNPN; CDR2 reads SVGIG (reference sequence). The CDR3 consists of 12 residues. In nucleotides, the CDR3 is TGTGCCTGGAGTGGAGGGACCGGGGAGCTGTTTTTT. Its translation: CAWSGGTGELFF. The full variable domain, its missing parts supplied by reference TRBV30 and TRBJ2-2, is SQTIHQWPATLVQPVGSPLSLECTVEGTSNPNLYWYRQAAGRGLQLLFYSVGIGQISSEVPQNLSASRPQDRQFILSSKKLLLSDSGFYLCAWSGGTGELFFGEGSRLTVL.

V and J are TRBV11-2 and TRBJ2-5, with TRBD1 identical over 7 bases. CDR3 size: 16 residues. Germline CDR1 is SGHAT and CDR2 is FQNNGV. The trim removed 2 bases at V and 5 bases at J, leaving 11 bases unmatched. CDR3 in amino acids: CASSLLGTGVGETQYF. The CDR3 DNA reads TGTGCCAGCAGCTTACTCGGTACAGGGGTAGGCGAGACCCAGTACTTC.